This passage covers 30 T cell receptor beta chains from one sample sequenced in a study of shared clonotypes between healthy human individuals (dated by TCRdb to about 2020). Libraries were made using the immunoSEQ multiplex PCR assay. The immuneACCESS repertoire file appears here via TCRdb, limited to in-frame rearrangements. These files lack a portion of the clones; in checked studies, under half of the deficit traces to unresolved V genes, and the cause of the others is not known. The sample data list roughly 700,000 clones, and roughly 70% of these were observed just once. Approximately 1.8% of the sample belongs to the ten largest clones. The sequenced sample consisted of memory CD4+ T cells sorted from blood. The label giving this sample's cell subset or site can be read as: CD45RA-negative fraction. The source is a woman aged 25-40 years in good health.

This chain links TRBV5-4 with TRBJ1-2; 8 positions match TRBD1. Looked up from germline, CDR1 is SGHNT and CDR2 is YYREEE (reference sequence). J lost 8 bases, V lost 4 bases, and 7 bases had no gene match. The CDR3 contains 13 residues. In DNA form, the CDR3 reads TGTGCCAGCAGCCCCCAGGGGGCGCAGGGCTACACCTTC. Translation: CASSPQGAQGYTF.

This CDR3 reads CASSPEPGNTEAFF. As DNA, the CDR3 is TGTGCCAGCTCACCCGAGCCAGGGAACACTGAAGCTTTCTTT. The chain recombines TRBV18 with TRBJ1-1; no reliable D call. The CDR3 consists of 14 residues. V shed 3 bases and J shed 1 base, with 9 bases lying between them. In germline, CDR1 is KGHSH, CDR2 LQKENI.

This clone was recorded many times. Other nucleotide sequences in the sample specify the same CDR3. The V gene is TRBV6-1, the J gene TRBJ1-1, with D unclear. The ends were cut back, 5 bases at V and 0 bases at J, with 4 bases in the middle. The CDR3 sequence is 12 residues long. Germline lookup yields CDR1 MNHNS and CDR2 SASEGT. The CDR3 protein is CASSPMNTEAFF. The CDR3, as DNA: TGTGCCAGCAGTCCAATGAACACTGAAGCTTTCTTT.

J is TRBJ2-5 and V is TRBV4-2, with D perhaps TRBD2 (6 bases). With 0 bases removed from V and 3 bases from J, the gap between germline ends came to 14 bases. The CDR3 is made up of 16 amino acids. The germline V gene encodes CDR1 LGHNA and CDR2 YNFKEQ. In nucleotides, the CDR3 is TGTGCCAGCAGCCAAGATTGGTCAGTAGCGGAAGAGACCCAGTACTTC. Translation gives CASSQDWSVAEETQYF.

The rearrangement uses TRBV2 and TRBJ2-1, with TRBD1 identical over 12 bases. V was pared by 9 bases and J by 7 bases, with 10 bases of the junction left unmatched. The CDR3 is made up of 15 amino acids. Germline V gene data show CDR1 as SNHLY and CDR2 as FYNNEI. CDR3 in DNA: TGTGCCAGTGCACGCCGGGACAGGGGGCAAAATGAGCAGTTCTTC. This translates into CASARRDRGQNEQFF.

This clone was counted only a few times. The CDR3 DNA reads as TGTGCCAGCAGTGCTCCGACAGGGGCCACCGGGGAGCTGTTTTTT. Translation: CASSAPTGATGELFF. The chain has TRBV6-6 and TRBJ2-2; 8 bases are shared with TRBD1. V lost 5 bases, J lost 4 bases, and 6 bases stayed unmatched. The CDR3 consists of 15 residues. Germline V gives CDR1 MNHNY, CDR2 SVGAGI (reference sequence).

Comments on this clone: This specimen includes other DNA sequences encoding the same CDR3. This chain uses TRBV28 with TRBJ2-7; D call uncertain. Looked up from germline, CDR1 is MDHEN and CDR2 is SYDVKM. The CDR3 runs 10 residues. V was pared by 5 bases and J by 4 bases, with 3 bases between. The CDR3 coding sequence is TGTGCCAGCAGTCTGTACGAGCAGTACTTC. It translates to CASSLYEQYF.

This clone was observed at least ten times. The rearrangement joins TRBV10-3 to TRBJ2-7, with 8 bases fitting TRBD1. The length of the CDR3 is 14 residues. CDR1 and CDR2 from the germline V gene are ENHRY and SYGVKD. V dropped 6 bases and J dropped 5; count of bases not matched to a gene: 9. The CDR3 spells CAISPGQESHEQYF. CDR3 nucleotide sequence: TGTGCCATCAGCCCGGGACAGGAGAGCCACGAGCAGTACTTC.

This clone was counted only a few times. The chain recombines TRBV28 with TRBJ1-4, with no clear D. Trimming removed 2 bases from V and 10 bases from J, with 14 bases in between. Germline assignment: CDR1 MDHEN and CDR2 SYDVKM. The CDR3 contains 14 residues. The CDR3 protein is CASSLVGNRGKLFF. The CDR3 DNA reads as TGTGCCAGCAGTTTAGTAGGGAACCGTGGAAAACTGTTTTTT.

The chain has TRBV27 and TRBJ2-3; 9 bases fit TRBD2. Trimming took 4 bases from V and 3 from J; bases not matched to a gene: 14. This CDR3 is 18 amino acids long. Germline V gene sequence: CDR1 MNHEY, CDR2 SMNVEV (reference sequence). CDR3 loop: CASSSTGGRAWGTDTQYF. The CDR3 DNA is TGTGCCAGCAGTTCCACGGGCGGGAGGGCCTGGGGAACAGATACGCAGTATTTT.

The chain uses TRBV28 and TRBJ2-7; D is possibly TRBD1 or TRBD2 (5 bases each). The CDR3 has 16 amino acids. The V gene lost 4 bases and the J gene lost 0 bases, with 16 bases spanning the gap. CDR1 and CDR2 from the germline V gene are MDHEN and SYDVKM. CDR3 loop: CASSSGTATFSYEQYF. For the CDR3, the DNA is TGTGCCAGCAGTTCCGGGACGGCAACTTTCTCCTACGAGCAGTACTTC.

This rearrangement joins TRBV6-5 to TRBJ2-7; perhaps TRBD1 as D (5 bases). V was clipped by 0 bases and J by 1 base, with 13 bases between them. Germline V lookup: CDR1 MNHEY, CDR2 SVGAGI. This CDR3 has 16 amino acids. Here the CDR3 reads CASSYSLLRQSYEQYF. In DNA form, the CDR3 reads TGTGCCAGCAGTTACTCCTTACTCAGACAGTCCTACGAGCAGTACTTC.

This clone was seen ten or more times. The J gene is TRBJ1-5, the V gene TRBV19, with TRBD1 as a possible D gene (5 bases). The CDR3 contains 13 residues. V lost 3 bases and J lost 7, with 10 bases in between. Germline CDR1 is LNHDA and CDR2 is SQIVND (reference sequence). The CDR3 DNA reads as TGTGCCAGTAGTATGGATAGGGGCCAGCCCCAGCATTTT. This sequence encodes CASSMDRGQPQHF. The whole variable domain, remainder taken from reference TRBV19 and TRBJ1-5, is DGGITQSPKYLFRKEGQNVTLSCEQNLNHDAMYWYRQDPGQGLRLIYYSQIVNDFQKGDIAEGYSVSREKKESFPLTVTSAQKNPTAFYLCASSMDRGQPQHFGDGTRLSIL.

CDR3 sequence: CASSLTGLAGAEQFF. Here the CDR3 DNA reads TGTGCCAGCAGCCTCACGGGACTAGCGGGAGCTGAGCAGTTCTTC. J is TRBJ2-1 and V is TRBV14; 14 nucleotides align to TRBD2. CDR3 length: 15 amino acids. The V gene end was trimmed by 4 bases and the J gene end by 9 bases; junction bases not matched to a gene: 5. The germline V gene has CDR1 SGHDN and CDR2 FVKESK. The whole variable domain, remainder taken from reference TRBV14 and TRBJ2-1, is EAGVTQFPSHSVIEKGQTVTLRCDPISGHDNLYWYRRVMGKEIKFLLHFVKESKQDESGMPNNRFLAERTGGTYSTLKVQPAELEDSGVYFCASSLTGLAGAEQFFGPGTRLTVL.

On this clone itself: Since a far larger clone is one base different, this is likely a read error. This sample also contains other DNA sequences that code for the same CDR3. This chain uses TRBV5-1 with TRBJ2-1; the D call may be TRBD1 or TRBD2 (6 bases each). This CDR3 is built from 14 residues. The germline V gene encodes CDR1 SGHRS and CDR2 YFSETQ. The germline V and J ends were trimmed by 0 bases and 4 bases, with 8 bases remaining between them. This chain's CDR3 is CASSLEGGYNEQFF. As DNA, the CDR3 is TGCGCCAGCAGCTTGGAGGGGGGTTACAATGAGCAGTTCTTC.

This sequence joins TRBV5-5 and TRBJ2-2; 9 positions agree with TRBD1. The trim removed 4 bases at V and 4 bases at J, leaving 8 bases unmatched. Germline loops: CDR1 SGHKS, CDR2 YYEKEE (reference sequence). The CDR3 length is 16 residues. CDR3 in DNA: TGTGCCAGCAGCCTCCGGGACAGGGTTATCACCGGGGAGCTGTTTTTT. Amino acid sequence: CASSLRDRVITGELFF. The full variable domain, completed using reference TRBV5-5 and TRBJ2-2, is DAGVTQSPTHLIKTRGQQVTLRCSPISGHKSVSWYQQVLGQGPQFIFQYYEKEERGRGNFPDRFSARQFPNYSSELNVNALLLGDSALYLCASSLRDRVITGELFFGEGSRLTVL.

The rearrangement uses TRBV28 and TRBJ1-2; a possible D gene is TRBD1 (5 bases). Germline V CDR1 and CDR2: MDHEN, SYDVKM. Deletions cut 6 bases from V and 4 bases from J, with 9 bases between. This CDR3 has 12 residues. In DNA form, the CDR3 reads TGTGCCAGCAGCCCCCAGGGCTATGGCTACACCTTC. It translates to CASSPQGYGYTF.

V usage is TRBV6-1 and J usage is TRBJ1-5, with 8 positions matching TRBD1. Germline trimming cut 6 bases from V and 7 bases from J; bases unmatched to any gene: 8. The germline gives CDR1 MNHNS, CDR2 SASEGT. CDR3 length: 14 residues. The CDR3 DNA is TGTGCCAGCAGCGGCCGGCAGGGGGCCCAGCCCCAGCATTTT. It translates to CASSGRQGAQPQHF.

CDR3 residues: CASSSSNYADEKLFF. CDR3 sequence (DNA): TGTGCCAGCTCATCATCCAACTATGCGGATGAAAAACTGTTTTTT. The gene calls are TRBV18 and TRBJ1-4; the D is unclear. The V gene's germline CDR1 is KGHSH and CDR2 LQKENI. The CDR3 has 15 amino acids. Trimming shortened V by 5 bases and J by 6 bases, and 16 bases separated the two germline ends.

V and J are TRBV29-1 and TRBJ2-1; 8 bases match TRBD1. Trimming removed 3 bases from V and 7 bases from J; junction bases left unmatched: 5. CDR1 and CDR2 (germline): SQVTM, ANQGSEA. The length of the CDR3 is 13 residues. In nucleotides, the CDR3 is TGCAGCGTTGACGGGACAGGCGAAAATGAGCAGTTCTTC. This gives the protein CSVDGTGENEQFF.

CDR3: CASSLETSRETQYF. In nucleotides, the CDR3 is TGTGCCAGCAGCCTTGAAACTAGCCGGGAGACCCAGTACTTC. V and J are TRBV11-1 and TRBJ2-5, with D possibly being TRBD2 (6 bases). This CDR3 contains 14 residues. Per germline, CDR1 SGHAT and CDR2 FQDESV (reference sequence). V was shortened by 5 bases and J by 5 bases, with 15 bases between the two germline ends.

The genes are TRBV19 and TRBJ2-7; D gene ambiguous. Germline CDR1 reads LNHDA; CDR2 reads SQIVND (reference sequence). The CDR3 length is 14 residues. The V and J ends lost 6 bases and 7 bases respectively, with 19 bases between them. The chain's CDR3 is CASSPTLGVQEQYF. CDR3 sequence (DNA): TGTGCCAGTAGCCCGACGCTAGGAGTGCAAGAGCAGTACTTC.

The sample holds a few counts of this clone. The genes are TRBV29-1 and TRBJ1-1; 7 positions match TRBD1. The V gene's germline CDR1 is SQVTM and CDR2 ANQGSEA. CDR3 length: 13 residues. The junction had 5 bases not matched to a gene; V was cut back by 7 bases and J by 0 bases. The CDR3 nucleotides are TGCAGCGCCTCACAGGGGTTGAACACTGAAGCTTTCTTT. As protein: CSASQGLNTEAFF.

This chain links TRBV28 with TRBJ2-7, with 10 bases matching TRBD1. Losses at the gene ends were 5 bases for V and 1 base for J; bases not matched to a gene: 5. Germline V CDR1 and CDR2: MDHEN, SYDVKM. The CDR3 spans 15 residues. The DNA for the CDR3 is TGTGCCAGCAGTGCGACAGGGGGCGCATCCTACGAGCAGTACTTC. Protein product: CASSATGGASYEQYF.

Ten or more counts support this clone. Other DNA variants within this sample encode the same CDR3. This rearrangement joins TRBV11-3 to TRBJ2-1, with 12 bases matching TRBD2. Germline CDR1 reads SGHNT; CDR2 reads YENEEA. The J segment lost 4 bases and the V segment lost 6 bases, leaving 1 base of the junction unmatched. The CDR3 has 14 residues. Here the CDR3 reads CASSLAGGYNEQFF. The DNA of the CDR3 is TGTGCCAGCAGTCTAGCGGGAGGGTACAATGAGCAGTTCTTC.

The chain links TRBV4-1 to TRBJ2-6; D remains unclear. Germline loops: CDR1 MGHRA, CDR2 YSYEKL. V lost 0 bases, J lost 0 bases, and 24 bases lay in between. The CDR3 contains 22 residues. CDR3 in amino acids: CASSQDPNQVYRRDSGANVLTF. The CDR3 nucleotides read TGCGCCAGCAGCCAAGATCCCAACCAAGTTTACCGGCGAGACTCTGGGGCCAACGTCCTGACTTTC.

The genes are TRBV30 and TRBJ1-4, with 7 positions matching TRBD1. The germline gives CDR1 GTSNPN, CDR2 SVGIG (reference sequence). This CDR3 region has 16 residues. J lost 3 bases, V lost 3 bases, and 10 bases had no gene match. The CDR3 nucleotides read TGTGCCTGGAGCGTCAGGACAGGTCTAGCTAATGAAAAACTGTTTTTT. Residues: CAWSVRTGLANEKLFF.

The V and J genes are TRBV9 and TRBJ1-4; D is uncertain. Trimming stripped 3 bases from V and 8 bases from J, with 20 bases between. From germline, CDR1 is SGDLS and CDR2 YYNGEE. The CDR3 is made up of 16 amino acids. CDR3 sequence: CASSGPAAGLMEKLFF. CDR3 DNA sequence: TGTGCCAGCAGCGGGCCCGCGGCCGGACTAATGGAAAAACTGTTTTTT.

The chain is built from TRBV11-3 and TRBJ2-7; 9 nucleotides align to TRBD2. V was pared by 3 bases and J by 1 base, with 4 bases of the junction left unmatched. In germline, CDR1 is SGHNT, CDR2 YENEEA. This CDR3 is built from 15 residues. The CDR3 DNA is TGTGCCAGCAGCTTTAGCGGGAGCGATTCCTACGAGCAGTACTTC. This encodes CASSFSGSDSYEQYF.

This clone was seen only a few times. One junction end does not reproduce the germline sequence, and a read error may be involved. The rearrangement joins TRBV5-1 to TRBJ2-1; perhaps TRBD1 as D (5 bases). The CDR3 sequence is 11 residues long. Germline assignment: CDR1 SGHRS and CDR2 YFSETQ. CDR3 nucleotide sequence: TGCGCCAGCAGCTTGGTCAGGGTTCTGCTCTTC. It yields the protein CASSLVRVLLF.